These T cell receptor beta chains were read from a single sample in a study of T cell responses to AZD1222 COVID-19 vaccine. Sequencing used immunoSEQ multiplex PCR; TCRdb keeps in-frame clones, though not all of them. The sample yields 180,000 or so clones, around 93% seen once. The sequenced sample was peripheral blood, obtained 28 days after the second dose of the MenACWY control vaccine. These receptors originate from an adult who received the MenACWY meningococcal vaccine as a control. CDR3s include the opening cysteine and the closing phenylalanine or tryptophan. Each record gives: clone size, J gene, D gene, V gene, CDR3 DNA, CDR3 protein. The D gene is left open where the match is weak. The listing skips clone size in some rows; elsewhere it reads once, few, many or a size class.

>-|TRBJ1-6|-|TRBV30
TGTGCCTGGAGTGTCGCGGCGAGCTCCTATAATTCACCCCTCCACTTT
CAWSVAASSYNSPLHF
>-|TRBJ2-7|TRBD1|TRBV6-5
TGTGCCAGCAGTTACTCGATGGGACAGCAGACTGACTTC
CASSYSMGQQTDF
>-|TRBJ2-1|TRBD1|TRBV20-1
TGCAGTGCTCGAGCGGACAGGGAGCAGTTCTTC
CSARADREQFF
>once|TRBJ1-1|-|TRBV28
TGTGCCAGCAGTTTATATGCGGGGCCAGGTTTCTTT
CASSLYAGPGFF
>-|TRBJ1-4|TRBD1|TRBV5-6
TGTGCCAGCAGCTTGGAACAGGGGTATAATGAAAAACTGTTTTTT
CASSLEQGYNEKLFF
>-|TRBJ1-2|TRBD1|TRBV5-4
TGTGCCAGCACCCCTGGGACAGGGGGACTCTATGGCTACACCTTC
CASTPGTGGLYGYTF
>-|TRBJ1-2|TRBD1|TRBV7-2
TGTGCCAGCAGCTTAGGACAGGGGGTAGGTGGCTACACCTTC
CASSLGQGVGGYTF
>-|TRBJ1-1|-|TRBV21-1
TGTGCCAGCAGCAAATCCGGGACCCCCCCCAGACATGGTGAAGCTTTCTTT
CASSKSGTPPRHGEAFF
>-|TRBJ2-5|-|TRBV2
TGTGCCAGCAGTGAGGACTACCAAGAGACCCAGTACTTC
CASSEDYQETQYF
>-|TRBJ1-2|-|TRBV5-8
TGTGCCAGCAGCTACGTACAGGGACCGGACTATGGCTACACCTTC
CASSYVQGPDYGYTF
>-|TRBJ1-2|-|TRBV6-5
TGTGCCAGCAGGAAGACAGACTATGGCTACACCTTC
CASRKTDYGYTF
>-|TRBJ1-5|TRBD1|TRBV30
TGTGCCTGGAGTGTTACGGGGCTCAGGGGGGCCCAGCATTTT
CAWSVTGLRGAQHF
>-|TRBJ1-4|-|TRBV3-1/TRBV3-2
TGTGCCAGCAGCCGAGACCGGACAGTTGGGCGGGGTGAAAAACTGTTTTTT
CASSRDRTVGRGEKLFF
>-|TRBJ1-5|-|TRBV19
TGTGCCAGTAGTTCCTCCTGGACAGCAAGCAATCAGCCCCAGCATTTT
CASSSSWTASNQPQHF
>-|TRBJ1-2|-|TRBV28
TGTGCCAGCAGTTTAACAGGGCGCTATGGCTACACCTTC
CASSLTGRYGYTF
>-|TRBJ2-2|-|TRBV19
TGTGCCAGTAGTATAGGGTACGACACCGGGGAGCTGTTTTTT
CASSIGYDTGELFF
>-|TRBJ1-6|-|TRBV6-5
TGTGCCACCGCGGGGATTGGAAATTCACCCCTCCACTTT
CATAGIGNSPLHF
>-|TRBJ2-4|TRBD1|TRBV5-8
TGTGCCAGCACCAAAAGGGGGACAGGGACCAAAAACATTCAGTACTTC
CASTKRGTGTKNIQYF
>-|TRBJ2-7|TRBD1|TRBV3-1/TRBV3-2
TGTGCCAGCAGCCAAGGGGGACAGTTCAGCTCCTACGAGCAGTACTTC
CASSQGGQFSSYEQYF
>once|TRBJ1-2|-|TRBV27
TGTGCCAGCAGTTGGGGAAGGGGGGCCTATGGCTACACCTTC
CASSWGRGAYGYTF
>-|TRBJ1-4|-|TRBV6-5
TGTGCCACGAAACCCCTGAGGGGGACTAATGAAAAACTGTTTTTT
CATKPLRGTNEKLFF
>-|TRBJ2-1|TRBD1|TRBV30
TGTGCCTGGAGTCCCCCGGGACAGGGGGGGAACAATGAGCAGTTCTTC
CAWSPPGQGGNNEQFF
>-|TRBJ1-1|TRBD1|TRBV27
TGTGCCAGCAGTTTGGGACAGGCGAACACTGAAGCTTTCTTT
CASSLGQANTEAFF
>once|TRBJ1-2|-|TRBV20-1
TGCAGTGCTAGGAACGTTTATGGCTACACCTTC
CSARNVYGYTF
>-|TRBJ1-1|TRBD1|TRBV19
TGTGCCAGTAGTATTCCCGGGACAGGGTACACTGAAGCTTTCTTT
CASSIPGTGYTEAFF
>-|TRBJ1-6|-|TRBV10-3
TGTGCCATCAGTGAAGGTAATTCACCCCTCCACTTT
CAISEGNSPLHF
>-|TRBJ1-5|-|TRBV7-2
TGTGCCAGCAGCTTAGATATGGGGCAGCCCCAGCATTTT
CASSLDMGQPQHF
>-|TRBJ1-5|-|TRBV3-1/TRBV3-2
TGTGCCAGCAGCGCCGGCCAAGGGAACAATCAGCCCCAGCATTTT
CASSAGQGNNQPQHF
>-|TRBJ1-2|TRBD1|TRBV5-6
TGTGCCAGCAGCTCGACAGGGTCTAATGGCTACACCTTC
CASSSTGSNGYTF
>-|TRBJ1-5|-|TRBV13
TGTGCCAGCAGCTCCCAGCGGGGCCCCAGAAGGGGGGCTCAGCCCCAGCATTTT
CASSSQRGPRRGAQPQHF
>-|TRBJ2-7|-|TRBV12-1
TGTGCCAGCAGTCTCATCGGACTCGAGGGTTTACGGGAGCAGTACTTC
CASSLIGLEGLREQYF
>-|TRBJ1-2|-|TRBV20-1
TGCAGTGCCCCCCTAGGGTATGGCTACACCTTC
CSAPLGYGYTF
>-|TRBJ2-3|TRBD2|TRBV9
TGTGCCAGCAAATCGGCTAGCGGACATACGCAGTATTTT
CASKSASGHTQYF
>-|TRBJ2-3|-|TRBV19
TGTGCCAGTAGTATCGGTCTTAGCCCTCCTAACACAGATACGCAGTATTTT
CASSIGLSPPNTDTQYF
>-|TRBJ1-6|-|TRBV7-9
TGTGCCAGCAGCTCTACGACAGGTTTAAATAATTCACCCCTCCACTTT
CASSSTTGLNNSPLHF
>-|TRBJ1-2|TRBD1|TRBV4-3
TGCGCCAGCAGCCGGTGGAAGGACAGGGCGGGGGGCTACACCTTC
CASSRWKDRAGGYTF
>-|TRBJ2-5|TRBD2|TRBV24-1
TGTGCCACCAGTGAAAGCGGGGGGGCTCAAGAGACCCAGTACTTC
CATSESGGAQETQYF
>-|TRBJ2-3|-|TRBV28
TGTGCCAGCAAGAACCCAGTGGATACGCAGTATTTT
CASKNPVDTQYF
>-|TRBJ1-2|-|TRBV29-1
TGCAGCGTTGAGTGGGGGTCCAACTATGGCTACACCTTC
CSVEWGSNYGYTF
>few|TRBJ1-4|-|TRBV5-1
TGCGCCAGCAGCTGGAAGGGACGGACAAGAGCAACTAATGAAAAACTGTTTTTT
CASSWKGRTRATNEKLFF
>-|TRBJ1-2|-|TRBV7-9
TGTGCCAGCAGCTCCCGTGTGGCCTCGGGCTACACCTTC
CASSSRVASGYTF
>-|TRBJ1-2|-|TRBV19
TGTGCCAGTATCTCCCCCGGACGGTACTATGGCTACACCTTC
CASISPGRYYGYTF
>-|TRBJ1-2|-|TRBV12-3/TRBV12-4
TGTGCCAGCAGTTTGGCACTAAACTATGGCTACACCTTC
CASSLALNYGYTF
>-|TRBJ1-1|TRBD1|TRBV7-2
TGTGCCAGCGGTTATCCACAGGGGGCGACTTTCTTT
CASGYPQGATFF
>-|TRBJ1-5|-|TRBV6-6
TGTGCCAGCAGTCTCCCCGTAAGCAATCAGCCCCAGCATTTT
CASSLPVSNQPQHF
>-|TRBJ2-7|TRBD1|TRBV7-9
TGTGCCAGCAGCCCGGGACAGGAACGGTACGAGCAGTACTTC
CASSPGQERYEQYF
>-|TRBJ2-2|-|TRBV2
TGTGCCAGTATAAATCAGGGTGTCGGGGAGCTGTTTTTT
CASINQGVGELFF
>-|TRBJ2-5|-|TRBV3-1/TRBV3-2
TGTGCCAGCAGCCAAGACGGAGGGTGGTTAGAGACCCAGTACTTC
CASSQDGGWLETQYF
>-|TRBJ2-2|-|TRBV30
TGTGCCTGGAGTTTGACGAACACCGGGGAGCTGTTTTTT
CAWSLTNTGELFF
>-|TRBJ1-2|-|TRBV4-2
TGTGCCAGCAGCCAAGATTGGGACGGCGGCTACACCTTC
CASSQDWDGGYTF
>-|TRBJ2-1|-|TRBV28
TGTGCCAGCAGTTTATTCCCCCCGCTCGCAAACGTGGATGAGCAGTTCTTC
CASSLFPPLANVDEQFF
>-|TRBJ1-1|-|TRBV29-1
TGCAGCGTGAGCCGTGACTTGTGGGGCACTGAAGCTTTCTTT
CSVSRDLWGTEAFF
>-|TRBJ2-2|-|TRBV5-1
TGCGCCAGCAGTCTAAGCGGGCGGTCGAACACCGGGGAGCTGTTTTTT
CASSLSGRSNTGELFF
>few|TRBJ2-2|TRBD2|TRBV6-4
TGTGCCAGCAGTGACGGACTAGCGGGGAACACCGGGGAGCTGTTTTTT
CASSDGLAGNTGELFF
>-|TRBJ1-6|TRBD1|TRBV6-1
TGTGCCAGCAGTGAAGGGCAGGGGGATTCACCCCTCCACTTT
CASSEGQGDSPLHF
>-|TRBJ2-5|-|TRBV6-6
TGTGCCAGCAGTCCGCGACAGGAAGCGGAGACCCAGTACTTC
CASSPRQEAETQYF
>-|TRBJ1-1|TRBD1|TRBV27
TGTGCCAGCGGTCCCTGGACAGGGAACACTGAAGCTTTCTTT
CASGPWTGNTEAFF
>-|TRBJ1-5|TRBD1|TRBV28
TGTGCCAGCAGTTTTCCGGACAGGTATCAGCCCCAGCATTTT
CASSFPDRYQPQHF
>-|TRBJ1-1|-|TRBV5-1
TGCGCCAGCAGCTTGATAGAACGGGGTGAAGCTTTCTTT
CASSLIERGEAFF
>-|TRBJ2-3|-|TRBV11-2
TGTGCCAGCAGCTTAGAAAGGATAGATACGCAGTATTTT
CASSLERIDTQYF